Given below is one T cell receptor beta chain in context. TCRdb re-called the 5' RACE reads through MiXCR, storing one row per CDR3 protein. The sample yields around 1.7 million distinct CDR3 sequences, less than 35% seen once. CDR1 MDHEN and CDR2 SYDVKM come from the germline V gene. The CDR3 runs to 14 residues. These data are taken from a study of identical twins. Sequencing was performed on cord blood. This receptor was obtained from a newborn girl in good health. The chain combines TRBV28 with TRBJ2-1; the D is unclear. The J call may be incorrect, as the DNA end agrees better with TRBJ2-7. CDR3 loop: CASSLATPSNEQYF. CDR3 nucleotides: TGTGCCAGCAGTTTGGCGACCCCCAGCAATGAGCAGTACTTC.